Below, 27 T cell receptor beta chains from the same sample are listed, as sequenced in a study of T cells in localized non-small cell lung cancer. Sequencing used immunoSEQ multiplex PCR; TCRdb keeps in-frame clones, though not all of them. The sample contains around 26,000 clones, roughly 80% of which appear only once. Specimen: peripheral blood, collected before any cancer treatment. The origin of the receptors is a man between 40 and 69 years old with stage III squamous cell lung carcinoma.

The chain joins TRBV27 to TRBJ2-7; D gene ambiguous. Per the germline V gene, CDR1 is MNHEY and CDR2 is SMNVEV (reference sequence). Trimming removed 5 bases from V and 4 bases from J, with 18 bases in between. The CDR3 runs 15 residues. The DNA of the CDR3 is TGTGCCAGCAGTCCGTCCCTTGTAGTAGTTTACGAGCAGTACTTC. Translation gives CASSPSLVVVYEQYF.

V usage is TRBV7-3 and J usage is TRBJ1-6, with D maybe TRBD1 (6 bases). Trimming removed 0 bases at V and 0 bases at J, with 12 bases between. CDR3 length: 18 residues. CDR1 is SGHTA, CDR2 FQGTGA, per germline. CDR3 nucleotide sequence: TGTGCCAGCAGCTTAACCCCCAGGGGAAGCTCCTATAATTCACCCCTCCACTTT. Residues: CASSLTPRGSSYNSPLHF.

The V call is TRBV27, the J call TRBJ2-2, with TRBD1 identical over 7 bases. The V and J ends lost 2 bases and 4 bases, in that order; junction bases with no gene match: 4. The length of the CDR3 is 15 residues. CDR1 MNHEY and CDR2 SMNVEV come from the germline V gene (reference sequence). CDR3 amino acids: CASSLKGAGTGELFF. CDR3 DNA: TGTGCCAGCAGTTTAAAGGGGGCGGGCACCGGGGAGCTGTTTTTT.

V and J are TRBV27 and TRBJ1-5; 7 bases align to TRBD1. V lost 9 bases to trimming and J lost 2 bases; unmatched junction nucleotides: 4. This CDR3 spans 13 amino acids. Germline-derived CDR1 and CDR2 are MNHEY and SMNVEV (reference sequence). The CDR3 loop reads CASSDRGNQPQHF. CDR3 in DNA: TGTGCCAGTTCAGACAGGGGCAATCAGCCCCAGCATTTT.

The chain employs TRBV18 and TRBJ2-7; D not certain. Trimming removed 3 bases at V and 3 bases at J, with 12 bases between. Per germline, CDR1 KGHSH and CDR2 LQKENI. The CDR3 runs 14 residues. CDR3 DNA sequence: TGTGCCAGCTCACCTGAGGCTAGGAGCTACGAGCAGTACGTC. Translating gives CASSPEARSYEQYV.

Only a few counts were recorded for this clone. The chain has TRBV4-2 and TRBJ2-5, with D maybe TRBD2 (6 bases). Germline V gives CDR1 LGHNA, CDR2 YNFKEQ. The CDR3 is 16 residues long. V was pared by 4 bases and J by 0 bases, with 15 bases between. The CDR3 bases are TGTGCCAGCAGCCCCGTGATAGGAGGGTACCAAGAGACCCAGTACTTC. Protein: CASSPVIGGYQETQYF.

This clone has a handful of counts. The CDR3 protein is CASSRDLGQLSGNTIYF. CDR3 in DNA: TGCGCCAGCAGCCGGGATTTAGGACAGCTCTCTGGAAACACCATATATTTT. The J gene is TRBJ1-3, the V gene TRBV4-1; the D gene is possibly TRBD1 (6 bases). The CDR3 contains 17 residues. Trimming took off 4 bases at V and 0 bases at J, with 16 bases between the two ends. Germline CDR1 and CDR2: MGHRA and YSYEKL.

The rearrangement links TRBV11-2 to TRBJ1-3; D not certain. V lost 0 bases to trimming and J lost 2 bases, with 2 bases between them. The CDR3 covers 13 residues. CDR1 is SGHAT, CDR2 FQNNGV, per germline. CDR3 in amino acids: CASSLEPGNTIYF. In DNA form, the CDR3 reads TGTGCCAGCAGCTTAGAACCTGGAAACACCATATATTTT.

The sample holds a few counts of this clone. The chain links TRBV6-1 to TRBJ1-5; D not certain. CDR3 length: 15 residues. Germline values: CDR1 MNHNS, CDR2 SASEGT. Trimming stripped 2 bases from V and 2 bases from J, with 10 bases between. CDR3 residues: CASSEKGSGNQPQHF. Here the CDR3 DNA reads TGTGCCAGCAGTGAAAAGGGATCAGGCAATCAGCCCCAGCATTTT.

The chain uses TRBV9 and TRBJ1-3, with TRBD1 matching over 9 bases. The germline V gene has CDR1 SGDLS and CDR2 YYNGEE. The CDR3 length is 18 residues. V gave up 0 bases and J gave up 4 bases; unmatched junction bases: 11. DNA of the CDR3: TGTGCCAGCAGCGTAGAACCCGGGACAGGGTTGAGAGGAAACACCATATATTTT. Its translation is CASSVEPGTGLRGNTIYF.

This clone was counted a single time. This sequence joins TRBV19 and TRBJ2-7; D may be TRBD1 (5 bases). The CDR3 consists of 17 residues. The germline gives CDR1 LNHDA, CDR2 SQIVND (reference sequence). The germline V and J ends were trimmed by 3 bases and 4 bases, with 22 bases remaining between them. Here the CDR3 DNA reads TGTGCCAGTAGTATTTATGAAGGGGAAGGATACTTTTACGAGCAGTACGTC. The encoded protein is CASSIYEGEGYFYEQYV.

The chain recombines TRBV5-3 with TRBJ2-3; 9 bases match TRBD1. TRBV5-3 is placed among ORFs of uncertain function. Trimming removed 3 bases from V and 3 bases from J; junction bases left unmatched: 8. CDR3 length: 16 residues. The CDR3 loop is CARSSRDRVLTDTQYF. In nucleotides, the CDR3 is TGTGCCAGAAGCTCCCGGGACAGGGTTTTGACAGATACGCAGTATTTT.

J is TRBJ2-3 and V is TRBV29-1, with D tentatively TRBD1 or TRBD2 (5 bases each). Per the germline V gene, CDR1 is SQVTM and CDR2 is ANQGSEA. V gave up 1 base and J gave up 0 bases, with 11 bases separating them. The CDR3 runs 15 residues. The CDR3 region is CSVEGGTASTDTQYF. The CDR3 DNA sequence: TGCAGCGTTGAAGGGGGGACGGCTAGCACAGATACGCAGTATTTT.

The chain links TRBV27 to TRBJ1-3; D call uncertain. Germline CDR1 reads MNHEY; CDR2 reads SMNVEV (reference sequence). V shed 9 bases and J shed 7 bases, with 10 bases lying between them. The length of the CDR3 is 11 residues. The CDR3 DNA reads as TGTGCCAGTTTCTATTTGAACACCATATATTTT. Its protein product is CASFYLNTIYF.

This clone has more than one count but fewer than ten. This chain uses TRBV11-2 with TRBJ1-6, with 11 positions matching TRBD1. The CDR3 is made up of 17 amino acids. Trimming cost V 1 base and J 8 bases; bases outside gene matches: 7. Germline V gives CDR1 SGHAT, CDR2 FQNNGV. The CDR3 DNA reads TGTGCCAGCAGCTTAGTGGCCGGGACAGGGGGTTATTCACCCCTCCACTTT. Translated, it gives CASSLVAGTGGYSPLHF.

V gene TRBV11-2 combines with J gene TRBJ1-5, with D perhaps TRBD1 (5 bases). V shed 3 bases and J shed 6 bases, with 9 bases lying between them. This CDR3 spans 13 amino acids. Germline lookup yields CDR1 SGHAT and CDR2 FQNNGV. Written as DNA, the CDR3 is TGTGCCAGCAGCTTGGGGGGGGGTCAGCCCCAGCATTTT. Its translation: CASSLGGGQPQHF.

CDR3 in DNA: TGTGCCTACTCCCGGGACATCGGAGCCATGAACACTGAAGCTTTCTTT. It specifies CAYSRDIGAMNTEAFF. The chain combines TRBV30 with TRBJ1-1, with D tentatively TRBD1 (6 bases). The V gene's germline CDR1 is GTSNPN and CDR2 SVGIG (reference sequence). The CDR3 runs 16 residues. V shed 7 bases and J shed 0 bases, with 21 bases lying between them.

CDR3 DNA: TGTGCCAGCAGTCCACCAGGGGGCGCAAGTACCGGGGAGCTGTTTTTT. This sequence encodes CASSPPGGASTGELFF. The V call is TRBV28, the J call TRBJ2-2, with 8 nucleotides matching TRBD1. The CDR3 sequence is 16 residues long. The germline gives CDR1 MDHEN, CDR2 SYDVKM. Trimming cost V 5 bases and J 5 bases; bases outside gene matches: 10. Full variable domain (missing parts from reference TRBV28 and TRBJ2-2): DVKVTQSSRYLVKRTGEKVFLECVQDMDHENMFWYRQDPGLGLRLIYFSYDVKMKEKGDIPEGYSVSREKKERFSLILESASTNQTSMYLCASSPPGGASTGELFFGEGSRLTVL.

The chain is built from TRBV7-6 and TRBJ1-4, with 8 bases identical to TRBD1. The CDR3 length is 16 residues. Germline trimming cut 1 base from V and 4 bases from J; bases unmatched to any gene: 5. The germline V gene encodes CDR1 SGHVS and CDR2 FNYEAQ. As DNA, the CDR3 is TGTGCCAGCAGCTTAGGAGGACAGGGAATTAATGAAAAACTGTTTTTT. This sequence encodes CASSLGGQGINEKLFF.

This rearrangement joins TRBV5-5 to TRBJ1-5; 8 bases line up with TRBD1. Trimming at V came to 0 bases and at J to 5 bases, leaving 4 bases not matched to a gene. The CDR3 consists of 15 residues. Germline-derived CDR1 and CDR2 are SGHKS and YYEKEE (reference sequence). Here the CDR3 reads CASSLAGQAYQPQHF. The DNA of the CDR3 is TGTGCCAGCAGCTTGGCGGGACAGGCTTATCAGCCCCAGCATTTT.

The chain recombines TRBV29-1 with TRBJ2-2; D unresolved. The V gene lost 2 bases and the J gene lost 4 bases, with 11 bases spanning the gap. Germline V gene lookup returns CDR1 SQVTM and CDR2 ANQGSEA. The CDR3 spans 14 residues. Here the CDR3 reads CSVENGLVTGELFF. The CDR3 DNA reads as TGCAGCGTTGAAAACGGGCTCGTCACCGGGGAGCTGTTTTTT.

The chain is built from TRBV5-1 and TRBJ2-2; D perhaps matches TRBD1 (5 bases). V gave up 6 bases and J gave up 4 bases, with 16 bases separating them. CDR3 length: 15 residues. Germline CDR1 is SGHRS and CDR2 is YFSETQ. The DNA for the CDR3 is TGCGCCAGCACCCGACTGGACACCTCCACCGGGGAGCTGTTTTTT. Protein product: CASTRLDTSTGELFF. Supplemented by reference TRBV5-1 and TRBJ2-2, the full variable domain reads KAGVTQTPRYLIKTRGQQVTLSCSPISGHRSVSWYQQTPGQGLQFLFEYFSETQRNKGNFPGRFSGRQFSNSRSEMNVSTLELGDSALYLCASTRLDTSTGELFFGEGSRLTVL.

This clone appeared a single time. The rearrangement joins TRBV6-1 to TRBJ2-7, with D unclear. Deletions cut 6 bases from V and 6 bases from J, with 12 bases between. CDR1 and CDR2 (germline): MNHNS, SASEGT. This CDR3 has 12 residues. The CDR3 is CASSWASSEQYV. The CDR3 DNA is TGTGCCAGCAGCTGGGCGAGCAGCGAGCAGTACGTC.

The CDR3 protein is CAWSGGGNQPQHF. CDR3 nucleotides: TGTGCCTGGAGTGGCGGGGGCAATCAGCCCCAGCATTTT. The V and J genes are TRBV30 and TRBJ1-5; D is undetermined. The CDR3 sequence is 13 residues long. The germline V gene encodes CDR1 GTSNPN and CDR2 SVGIG (reference sequence). The germline V and J ends were trimmed by 1 base and 2 bases, with 6 bases remaining between them.

This clone was detected once. The rearrangement joins TRBV19 to TRBJ1-5; D may be TRBD1 (5 bases). Trimming cost V 7 bases and J 0 bases, with 10 bases left between them. The CDR3 extends over 14 amino acids. Germline-derived CDR1 and CDR2 are LNHDA and SQIVND (reference sequence). The chain's CDR3 is CASMGRLSNQPQHF. As DNA, the CDR3 is TGTGCCAGTATGGGACGGCTTAGCAATCAGCCCCAGCATTTT.

The chain is built from TRBV5-6 and TRBJ1-6; 8 positions match TRBD1. With 7 bases clipped from V and 6 bases from J, the junction kept 9 bases outside the gene matches. CDR1 and CDR2 (germline): SGHDT, YYEEEE. The length of the CDR3 is 15 residues. CDR3 nucleotides: TGTGCCAGCGAATTACAGGGGGTGCGTAATTCACCCCTCCACTTT. It yields the protein CASELQGVRNSPLHF.

The chain is built from TRBV7-8 and TRBJ2-6; 10 bases fit TRBD2. Germline CDR1 and CDR2: SGHVS and FQNEAQ. The ends lost 1 base at V and 4 bases at J; junction bases unmatched: 7. The CDR3 loop spans 18 amino acids. The CDR3 is CASSLGFLAGAGANVLTF. In DNA, the CDR3 is TGTGCCAGCAGCTTAGGTTTCCTAGCGGGGGCCGGGGCCAACGTCCTGACTTTC.